The 5 T cell receptor beta chains listed next were all sequenced from one sample in a study of memory CD4+ T cells and cytomegalovirus serostatus. TCRdb keeps only in-frame clones here, not all; method: immunoSEQ multiplex PCR. The table includes roughly 76,000 clones, roughly 78% detected once. Single viable CD3+CD4+CD8-CD45RO+ cells were sorted as the memory CD4+ T cells. The sample taken for sequencing was memory CD4+ T cells from blood. Receptor source: an adult in good health and CMV-seropositive.

The chain is built from TRBV7-9 and TRBJ1-2; D uncertain. Deletions cut 4 bases from V and 7 bases from J, with 10 bases between. The V gene's germline CDR1 is SEHNR and CDR2 FQNEAQ (reference sequence). This CDR3 has 12 amino acids. For the CDR3, the DNA is TGTGCCAGCAGCTACGAACGGCGTGGCTACACCTTC. Translating gives CASSYERRGYTF.

In nucleotides, the CDR3 is TGCAGTGCAATAGCAGGAAGCCCCCAGCATTTT. Encoded protein: CSAIAGSPQHF. The rearrangement joins TRBV20-1 to TRBJ1-5; no definite D call. Trimming cost V 6 bases and J 10 bases, with 13 bases left between them. The CDR3 sequence is 11 residues long. Looked up from germline, CDR1 is DFQATT and CDR2 is SNEGSKA (reference sequence).

V usage is TRBV7-2 and J usage is TRBJ1-4, with D unresolved. The CDR3 is 14 amino acids. Germline-derived CDR1 and CDR2 are SGHTA and FQGNSA. Between the trimmed V and J ends, which lost 2 bases and 6 bases, there was a span of 10 bases. The CDR3 bases are TGTGCCAGCAGCTTATTTATGTTTGATGAAAAACTGTTTTTT. It encodes CASSLFMFDEKLFF.

V is TRBV5-6 and J is TRBJ1-2; D is uncertain. Germline assignment: CDR1 SGHDT and CDR2 YYEEEE. Trimming stripped 1 base from V and 4 bases from J, with 14 bases between. The CDR3 runs 15 residues. The CDR3 DNA is TGTGCCAGCAGCTTGATTTCCGCCAGCATCTATGGCTACACCTTC. Its protein is CASSLISASIYGYTF. The entire variable domain, with the rest obtained from reference TRBV5-6 and TRBJ1-2, is as follows: DAGVTQSPTHLIKTRGQQVTLRCSPKSGHDTVSWYQQALGQGPQFIFQYYEEEERQRGNFPDRFSGHQFPNYSSELNVNALLLGDSALYLCASSLISASIYGYTFGSGTRLTVV.

V usage is TRBV6-6 and J usage is TRBJ1-3, with no clear D. This CDR3 contains 13 residues. Germline V CDR1 and CDR2: MNHNY, SVGAGI (reference sequence). The germline V and J ends were trimmed by 0 bases and 4 bases, with 4 bases remaining between them. The DNA for the CDR3 is TGTGCCAGCAGTTACTCCAAAGGAAACACCATATATTTT. Amino acid sequence: CASSYSKGNTIYF.